This T cell receptor beta chain was identified in a study of Graves' ophthalmopathy and Graves' hyperthyroidism. For repertoire sequencing, the TCR beta CDR3 regions were amplified from RNA transcripts. Following a first-round RT-PCR that used HTBI primers, a second-round multiplex PCR was carried out. A single record per CDR3 protein comes from TCRdb applying MiXCR to the multiplex PCR reads. The sample lists about 160,000 distinct CDR3 sequences, 35% to 50% occurring once. Findings and limits, study-wide: Classification of ophthalmopathy versus stable hyperthyroidism by a 13-signature model yielded 85% to 90% sensitivity and around 80% specificity.

As to this clonotype: Its specificity is unknown.

The receptor was derived from a man aged 30 to 45 with Graves' ophthalmopathy. The sequencing sample was made of peripheral blood.

The CDR3 DNA sequence: TGTGCCAGCAGCCGGCCCGGGACAAGCTCCTACGAGCAGTACTTC. Amino acid sequence: CASSRPGTSSYEQYF. The rearrangement uses TRBV28 and TRBJ2-7; TRBD1 might be the D (6 bases). The V end lost 6 bases, the J end lost 0 bases, and 15 bases lay between the germline ends. The CDR3 extends over 15 amino acids. Germline CDR1 MDHEN, CDR2 SYDVKM.